The T cell receptor beta chain described here comes from a study of OX40 agonist ivuxolimab in advanced cancers. In the study overall: Patient treatment consisted of intravenous ivuxolimab administration every 2 weeks at 0.01 to 10 mg/kg. Subjects had a mean age of 60 years, with a range of roughly 20 to 80; almost 85% were male. Three patients, one with hepatocellular carcinoma and two with cutaneous melanoma, responded partially.

This clone has just a few counts. The sample carries other DNA sequences with the same CDR3. The CDR3 runs 12 residues. The ends were cut back, 7 bases at V and 1 base at J, with 8 bases in the middle. Per the germline V gene, CDR1 is SGHNT and CDR2 is YYREEE (reference sequence). The assay was immunoSEQ multiplex PCR, and TCRdb's table has in-frame clones only and misses some. The sample holds about 140,000 clones, about 93% seen once. The V call is TRBV5-4, the J call TRBJ2-5; D is uncertain. Sample: CD4+ or CD8+ T cells sorted from blood, taken in a trial of the OX40 agonist ivuxolimab. The sequence was collected from an adult with an advanced solid tumor such as melanoma, head and neck, liver or kidney cancer. CDR3 nucleotide sequence: TGTGCCAGCGGCGGATCCCAAGAGACCCAGTACTTC. Its protein product is CASGGSQETQYF.